This is a list of T cell receptor beta chains from one sample in a study of blood T cell repertoires in COVID-19. Profiled with immunoSEQ multiplex PCR; TCRdb holds only in-frame clones, not every one. The sample consists of about 210,000 clones, 80% of them appearing once. Sequencing was performed on peripheral blood. These receptors all stem from a human donor in a cohort sampled during active COVID-19. Each CDR3 is given with its conserved first and last residue. The D gene is left open where the match is weak. Clone size is stated in some rows and not others, as once, few, many or a class when expanded.

>-|TRBV7-2|TRBD1|TRBJ2-7
CASSPRDSSYEQYF
TGTGCCAGCAGCCCCAGGGACAGCTCCTACGAGCAGTACTTC
>-|TRBV6-5|-|TRBJ2-7
CASKPRGFREQYF
TGTGCCAGCAAACCTAGGGGTTTCCGCGAGCAGTACTTC
>-|TRBV27|TRBD1|TRBJ2-2
CASSSGQSVTGELFF
TGTGCCAGCAGTTCGGGACAGAGCGTTACCGGGGAGCTGTTTTTT
>-|TRBV19|TRBD1|TRBJ2-6
CASSRQGMFAGANVLTF
TGTGCCAGTAGTAGACAGGGGATGTTTGCTGGGGCCAACGTCCTGACTTTC
>-|TRBV6-1|TRBD1|TRBJ2-4
CASSEAWTGLDIQYF
TGTGCCAGCAGTGAAGCTTGGACAGGGTTAGACATTCAGTACTTC
>once|TRBV10-3|TRBD1|TRBJ2-7
CAISESGQGLEQYF
TGTGCCATCAGTGAGTCGGGACAGGGGCTCGAGCAGTACTTC
>-|TRBV27|-|TRBJ1-6
CASSLGSGIDSPLHF
TGTGCCAGCAGTTTGGGTTCGGGGATCGATTCACCCCTCCACTTT
>-|TRBV7-2|-|TRBJ1-2
CASSPDKNYGYTF
TGTGCCAGCAGCCCGGACAAGAACTATGGCTACACCTTC
>-|TRBV9|-|TRBJ2-2
CASSSGLDTGELFF
TGTGCCAGCAGCAGCGGGCTAGACACCGGGGAGCTGTTTTTT
>-|TRBV28|TRBD2|TRBJ2-1
CASSGPTSGGAVEQFF
TGTGCCAGCAGTGGGCCGACTAGCGGGGGGGCGGTTGAGCAGTTCTTC
>once|TRBV2|TRBD2|TRBJ2-3
CASSETSGERFADTQYF
TGTGCCAGCAGTGAGACTAGCGGGGAAAGGTTCGCAGATACGCAGTATTTT
>few|TRBV4-1|-|TRBJ1-1
CASSRGNGAFF
TGCGCCAGCAGCCGCGGAAATGGTGCTTTCTTT
>-|TRBV7-9|-|TRBJ2-7
CASSRENTGNEQYF
TGTGCCAGCAGCCGGGAGAACACGGGTAACGAGCAGTACTTC
>-|TRBV25-1|-|TRBJ2-1
CASSYGGRDEQFF
TGTGCCAGCAGTTACGGAGGTAGGGATGAGCAGTTCTTC
>-|TRBV24-1|TRBD1|TRBJ2-2
CATSDSDRGLTGELFF
TGTGCCACCAGTGATTCGGACAGGGGTCTCACCGGGGAGCTGTTTTTT
>-|TRBV20-1|TRBD1|TRBJ2-7
CSASLGQGEQYF
TGCAGTGCTAGTCTCGGACAGGGAGAACAGTACTTC
>-|TRBV2|-|TRBJ1-5
CASSADRSNQPQHF
TGTGCCAGCAGCGCAGACAGGAGCAATCAGCCCCAGCATTTT
>-|TRBV2|-|TRBJ1-2
CASSADEGYGYTF
TGTGCCAGCAGTGCGGACGAGGGCTATGGCTACACCTTC
>few|TRBV4-1|TRBD1|TRBJ1-5
CASSQVAGGQPQHF
TGCGCCAGCAGCCAAGTGGCAGGGGGTCAGCCCCAGCATTTT
>many|TRBV28|-|TRBJ2-1
CASRLTAYNEQFF
TGTGCCAGCAGGTTGACAGCGTACAATGAGCAGTTCTTC
>-|TRBV29-1|TRBD1|TRBJ2-7
CSVVGQGGGEQYF
TGCAGCGTTGTCGGACAGGGGGGAGGGGAGCAGTACTTC
>-|TRBV28|TRBD1|TRBJ1-4
CASSSQTGGDEKLFF
TGTGCCAGCAGTTCGCAGACAGGGGGCGATGAAAAACTGTTTTTT
>-|TRBV19|TRBD2|TRBJ2-1
CASRHPIAGINNEQFF
TGTGCCAGTAGACACCCCATAGCGGGGATAAACAATGAGCAGTTCTTC
>-|TRBV19|-|TRBJ1-1
CASKARGNTEAFF
TGTGCCAGCAAGGCCAGGGGGAACACTGAAGCTTTCTTT
>-|TRBV6-1|-|TRBJ1-1
CASSEAYQWTEAFF
TGTGCCAGCAGTGAAGCGTACCAGTGGACTGAAGCTTTCTTT
>-|TRBV10-3|TRBD2|TRBJ2-3
CAIRGGDTQYF
TGTGCCATCAGGGGGGGGGATACGCAGTATTTT
>-|TRBV7-6|TRBD1|TRBJ1-6
CASSTGGGKSSPLHF
TGTGCCAGCAGCACAGGGGGGGGGAAGAGTTCACCCCTCCACTTT
>-|TRBV6-5|-|TRBJ1-1
CASAFTTAMNTEAFF
TGTGCCAGCGCCTTTACGACAGCTATGAACACTGAAGCTTTCTTT
>once|TRBV5-5|TRBD1|TRBJ2-5
CASSSLTGQETQYF
TGTGCCAGCAGCTCTCTGACAGGGCAAGAGACCCAGTACTTC
>-|TRBV3-1/TRBV3-2|TRBD1|TRBJ2-1
CASRHNTGGNEQFF
TGTGCCAGCAGACACAACACAGGGGGCAATGAGCAGTTCTTC
>-|TRBV5-4|TRBD1|TRBJ2-2
CASSLAPGQETGELFF
TGTGCCAGCAGCTTGGCCCCGGGACAGGAGACCGGGGAGCTGTTTTTT
>-|TRBV3-1/TRBV3-2|TRBD2|TRBJ2-7
CASSPPRQSGRAYYYEQYF
TGTGCCAGCAGCCCCCCTCGACAGAGCGGGAGGGCCTACTACTACGAGCAGTACTTC
>-|TRBV20-1|-|TRBJ1-1
CSARDGTAFF
TGCAGTGCTAGAGACGGTACAGCTTTCTTT
>-|TRBV18|TRBD1|TRBJ2-7
CASSPRTGGRGSYEQYF
TGTGCCAGCTCACCACGGACAGGGGGACGGGGGAGCTACGAGCAGTACTTC
>-|TRBV11-3|-|TRBJ2-2
CASSLRNTGELFF
TGTGCCAGCAGCTTACGGAACACCGGGGAGCTGTTTTTT
>-|TRBV5-1|TRBD1|TRBJ1-3
CASSLGQGGTGNTIYF
TGCGCCAGCAGCTTGGGACAGGGGGGCACTGGAAACACCATATATTTT
>-|TRBV7-2|-|TRBJ1-2
CASSSRGLTYGYTF
TGTGCCAGCAGCTCTCGGGGACTGACCTATGGCTACACCTTC
>-|TRBV28|TRBD2|TRBJ2-7
CASSYSGLNHEQYF
TGTGCCAGCAGCTATAGCGGGCTTAACCACGAGCAGTACTTC